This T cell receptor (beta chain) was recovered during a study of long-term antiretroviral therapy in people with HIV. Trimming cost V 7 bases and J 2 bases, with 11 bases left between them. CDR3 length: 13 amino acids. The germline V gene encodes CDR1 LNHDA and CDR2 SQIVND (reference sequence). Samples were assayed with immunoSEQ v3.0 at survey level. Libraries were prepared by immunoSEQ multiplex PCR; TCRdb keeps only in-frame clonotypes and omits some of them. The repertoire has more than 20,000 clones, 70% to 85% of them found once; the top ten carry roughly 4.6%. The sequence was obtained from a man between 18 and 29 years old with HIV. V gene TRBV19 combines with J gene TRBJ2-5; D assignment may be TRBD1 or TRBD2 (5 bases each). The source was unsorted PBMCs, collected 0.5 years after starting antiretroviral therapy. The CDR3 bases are TGTGCCAGTATCGGGGCAGCGCAAGAGACCCAGTACTTC. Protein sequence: CASIGAAQETQYF.